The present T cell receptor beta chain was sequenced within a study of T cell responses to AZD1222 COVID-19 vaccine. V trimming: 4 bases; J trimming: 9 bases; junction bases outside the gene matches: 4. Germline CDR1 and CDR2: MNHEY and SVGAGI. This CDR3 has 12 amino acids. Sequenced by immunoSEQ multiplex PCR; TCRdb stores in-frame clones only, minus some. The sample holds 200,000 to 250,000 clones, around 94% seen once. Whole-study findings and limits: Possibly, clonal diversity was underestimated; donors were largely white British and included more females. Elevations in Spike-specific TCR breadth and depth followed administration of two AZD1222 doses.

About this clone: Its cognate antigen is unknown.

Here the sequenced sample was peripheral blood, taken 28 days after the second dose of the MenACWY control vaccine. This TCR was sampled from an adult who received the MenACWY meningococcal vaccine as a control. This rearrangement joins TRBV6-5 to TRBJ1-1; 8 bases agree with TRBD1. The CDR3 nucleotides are TGTGCCAGCAGTTCAGGACAGGGACAAGCTTTCTTT. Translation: CASSSGQGQAFF.